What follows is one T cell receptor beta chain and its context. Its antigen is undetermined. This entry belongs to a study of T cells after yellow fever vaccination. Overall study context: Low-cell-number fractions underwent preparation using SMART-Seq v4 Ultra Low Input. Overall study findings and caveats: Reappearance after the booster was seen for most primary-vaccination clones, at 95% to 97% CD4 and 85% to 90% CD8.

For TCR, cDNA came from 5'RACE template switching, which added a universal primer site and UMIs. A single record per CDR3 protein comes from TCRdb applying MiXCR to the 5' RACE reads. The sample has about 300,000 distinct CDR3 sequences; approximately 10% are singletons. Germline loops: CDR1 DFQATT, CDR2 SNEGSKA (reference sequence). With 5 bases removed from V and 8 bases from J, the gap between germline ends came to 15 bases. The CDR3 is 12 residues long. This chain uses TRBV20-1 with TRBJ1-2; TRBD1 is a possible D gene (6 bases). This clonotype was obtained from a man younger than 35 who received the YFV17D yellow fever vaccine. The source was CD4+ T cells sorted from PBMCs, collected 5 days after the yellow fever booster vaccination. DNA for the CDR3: TGCAGTGCTCTCGAAGGGGGTGGAGGCTACACCTTC. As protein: CSALEGGGGYTF.